The clone carrying this T cell receptor (beta chain) turned up a few times. Its antigen is unidentified. Time point described: newly diagnosed GD, antithyroid drugs for less than 3 months. From PBMCs, RNA was extracted and then used to make the TCR library. This sample is part of a study of regulatory T cells in long-lasting Graves disease. The wider study: Antithyroid drugs had been taken by newly diagnosed Graves' patients for under 3 months.

The authors built TCR beta libraries using iRepertoire HTBI primers and Arm-PCR of CDR3 regions. MiXCR, run by TCRdb on the multiplex PCR reads, gives a single entry per CDR3 protein. Of under 700,000 distinct CDR3 sequences detected, more than 15% appear once; the ten largest clones hold 20% to 25%. The study's findings and limits: Fewer public clonotypes were shared by new patients (966) than by persistent patients (about 2,800). Persistent disease favored TRBV28, TRBJ1-2 and TRBJ2-5.

In germline, CDR1 is MNHNS, CDR2 SASEGT. The V gene end was trimmed by 6 bases and the J gene end by 4 bases; junction bases not matched to a gene: 9. The CDR3 spans 16 residues. These data were also filed under a second study, of T cells in Graves' hyperthyroidism and ophthalmopathy. Per that study: Progression to ophthalmopathy was predicted a median of approximately 6.4 months early.

The sequencing here drew on peripheral blood mononuclear cells (PBMCs), taken at new diagnosis, from a patient treated with antithyroid drugs. This sequence joins TRBV6-1 and TRBJ1-6, with 7 nucleotides matching TRBD1. The receptor's source is a woman aged 40-65 years with Graves disease. CDR3 loop: CASRNGQALYNSPLHF. The CDR3 DNA is TGTGCCAGCAGAAACGGACAGGCCTTATATAATTCACCCCTCCACTTT.